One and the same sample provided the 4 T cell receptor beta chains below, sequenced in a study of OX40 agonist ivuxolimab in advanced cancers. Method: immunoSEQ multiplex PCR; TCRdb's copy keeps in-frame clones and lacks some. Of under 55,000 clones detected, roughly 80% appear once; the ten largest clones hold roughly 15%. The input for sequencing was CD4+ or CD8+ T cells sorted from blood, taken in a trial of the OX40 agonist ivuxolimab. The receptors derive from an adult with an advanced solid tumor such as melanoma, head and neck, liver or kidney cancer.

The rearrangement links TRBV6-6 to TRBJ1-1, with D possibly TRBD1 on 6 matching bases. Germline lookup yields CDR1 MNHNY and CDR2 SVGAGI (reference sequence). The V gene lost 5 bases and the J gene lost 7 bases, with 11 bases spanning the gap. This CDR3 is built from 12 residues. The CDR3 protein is CASSPDSLEAFF. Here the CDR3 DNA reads TGTGCCAGCAGTCCGGACAGCCTTGAAGCTTTCTTT.

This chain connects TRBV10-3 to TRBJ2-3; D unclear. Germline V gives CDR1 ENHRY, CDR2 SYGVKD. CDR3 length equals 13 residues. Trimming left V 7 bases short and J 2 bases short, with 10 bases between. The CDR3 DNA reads TGTGCCATCAAGGGTCCCTCCACAGATACGCAGTATTTT. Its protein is CAIKGPSTDTQYF.

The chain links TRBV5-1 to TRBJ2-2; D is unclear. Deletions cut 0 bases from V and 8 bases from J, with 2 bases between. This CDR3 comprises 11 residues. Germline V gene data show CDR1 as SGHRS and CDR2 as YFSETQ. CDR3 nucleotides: TGCGCCAGCAGCTTGGCTGGGGAGCTGTTTTTT. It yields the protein CASSLAGELFF.

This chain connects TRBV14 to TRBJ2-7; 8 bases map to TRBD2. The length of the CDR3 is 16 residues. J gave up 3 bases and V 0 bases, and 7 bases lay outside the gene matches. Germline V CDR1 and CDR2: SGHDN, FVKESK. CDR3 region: CASSQDGLAGSYEQYF. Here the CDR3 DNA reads TGTGCCAGCAGCCAAGATGGGCTAGCGGGCAGCTACGAGCAGTACTTC.